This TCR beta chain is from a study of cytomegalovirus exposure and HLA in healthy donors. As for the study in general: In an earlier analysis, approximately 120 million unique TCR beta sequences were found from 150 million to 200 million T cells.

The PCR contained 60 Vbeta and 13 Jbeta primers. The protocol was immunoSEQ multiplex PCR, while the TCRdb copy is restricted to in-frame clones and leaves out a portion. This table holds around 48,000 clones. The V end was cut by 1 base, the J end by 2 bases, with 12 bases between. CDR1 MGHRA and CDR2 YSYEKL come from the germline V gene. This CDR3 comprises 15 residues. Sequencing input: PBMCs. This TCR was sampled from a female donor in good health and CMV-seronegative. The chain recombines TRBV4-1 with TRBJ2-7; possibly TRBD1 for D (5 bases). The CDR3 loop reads CASSQVQGIPYEQYF. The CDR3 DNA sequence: TGCGCCAGCAGCCAAGTCCAGGGAATCCCCTACGAGCAGTACTTC.